Following are 14 T cell receptor beta chains from one sample sequenced in a study of shared clonotypes between healthy human individuals. Here immunoSEQ multiplex PCR was the method, and the copy in TCRdb shows in-frame clones only, minus some. The sample carries some 1.1 million clones, roughly 80% recorded once. Material: memory CD4+ T cells from PBMCs. This sample's subset: CD45RA-negative fraction. The receptors were sampled from a man aged 18-30 years in good health. Some clones in this sample may be carry-over from other donors' samples.

V usage is TRBV30 and J usage is TRBJ2-3; D might be TRBD2 (5 bases). Germline V gene lookup returns CDR1 GTSNPN and CDR2 SVGIG (reference sequence). The CDR3 runs 13 residues. V was pared by 0 bases and J by 2 bases, with 6 bases between. CDR3 nucleotide sequence: TGTGCCTGGAGTGTACGGGACACAGATACGCAGTATTTT. Protein sequence: CAWSVRDTDTQYF.

This clone was seen a few times. The chain joins TRBV15 to TRBJ2-1; possibly TRBD2 for D (5 bases). Germline V gives CDR1 LNHNV, CDR2 YYDKDF (reference sequence). V was pared by 8 bases and J by 4 bases, with 15 bases between. The CDR3 covers 14 residues. CDR3 DNA: TGTGCCACCGCTAACGAGGGCCTTTACAATGAGCAGTTCTTC. Translation gives CATANEGLYNEQFF.

This chain uses TRBV2 with TRBJ1-3; D is unclear. This CDR3 has 11 residues. V lost 7 bases and J 9 bases, leaving 10 bases between the germline ends. Germline V gene data show CDR1 as SNHLY and CDR2 as FYNNEI. CDR3 protein: CASTGRSTIYF. The CDR3 bases are TGTGCCAGCACAGGTCGGAGCACCATATATTTT.

The chain joins TRBV30 to TRBJ2-7, with 10 bases that match TRBD2. V was pared by 8 bases and J by 4 bases, with 17 bases of the junction left unmatched. Germline V gene sequence: CDR1 GTSNPN, CDR2 SVGIG (reference sequence). The CDR3 has 16 residues. CDR3: CAIRQTSGTAYYEQYF. The CDR3 region has the DNA TGTGCCATCCGTCAAACTAGCGGGACAGCCTATTACGAGCAGTACTTC.

This chain links TRBV19 with TRBJ2-2; TRBD2 aligns across 8 bases. Losses at the gene ends were 5 bases for V and 5 bases for J; bases not matched to a gene: 7. This CDR3 spans 15 amino acids. The germline gives CDR1 LNHDA, CDR2 SQIVND (reference sequence). For the CDR3, the DNA is TGTGCCAGTAGTCCGGGGACTAGTCTGACCGGGGAGCTGTTTTTT. This translates into CASSPGTSLTGELFF.

The V gene is TRBV7-2, the J gene TRBJ2-7; 10 bases align to TRBD2. The CDR3 totals 14 residues. With V trimmed by 5 bases and J by 2 bases, 3 bases remained unmatched. CDR1 SGHTA and CDR2 FQGNSA come from the germline V gene. CDR3: CASSAGTSAYEQYF. In DNA, the CDR3 is TGTGCCAGCAGCGCTGGGACTAGCGCCTACGAGCAGTACTTC.

The chain carries TRBV11-3 and TRBJ2-7, with a possible D match to TRBD2 (5 bases). CDR1 is SGHNT, CDR2 YENEEA, per germline. The V end lost 1 base, the J end lost 1 base, and 11 bases lay between the germline ends. The CDR3 consists of 15 residues. The DNA of the CDR3 is TGTGCCAGCAGCTTAGCTCCCGGCGGGTCCTACGAGCAGTACTTC. It translates to CASSLAPGGSYEQYF. Variable domain in full (rest from reference TRBV11-3 and TRBJ2-7): EAGVVQSPRYKIIEKKQPVAFWCNPISGHNTLYWYLQNLGQGPELLIRYENEEAVDDSQLPKDRFSAERLKGVDSTLKIQPAELGDSAVYLCASSLAPGGSYEQYFGPGTRLTVT.

This clone was picked up a small number of times. V usage is TRBV7-2 and J usage is TRBJ1-2; D is uncertain. Germline V CDR1 and CDR2: SGHTA, FQGNSA. V was pared by 0 bases and J by 5 bases, with 7 bases between. This CDR3 comprises 13 residues. CDR3 sequence: CASSLAIAYGYTF. The CDR3 nucleotides read TGTGCCAGCAGCTTAGCGATCGCGTATGGCTACACCTTC.

V usage is TRBV5-1 and J usage is TRBJ2-1, with TRBD2 identical over 7 bases. Germline CDR1 is SGHRS and CDR2 is YFSETQ. V lost 0 bases to trimming and J lost 10 bases; unmatched junction nucleotides: 10. The CDR3 length is 15 residues. The DNA for the CDR3 is TGCGCCAGCAGCTTGGTAACGGGAGGAGGCGGGGAGCAGTTCTTC. This translates into CASSLVTGGGGEQFF.

The chain employs TRBV7-2 and TRBJ1-1, with 7 bases lining up with TRBD1. From germline, CDR1 is SGHTA and CDR2 FQGNSA. The CDR3 sequence is 14 residues long. The J segment lost 6 bases and the V segment lost 5 bases, leaving 9 bases of the junction unmatched. CDR3 sequence: CASSRQGGLSEAFF. The CDR3 bases are TGTGCCAGCAGCAGACAGGGTGGGCTGTCTGAAGCTTTCTTT.

V usage is TRBV6-1 and J usage is TRBJ2-7; D is possibly TRBD1 or TRBD2 (5 bases each). V shed 7 bases and J shed 2 bases, with 12 bases lying between them. The CDR3 runs to 13 residues. Looked up from germline, CDR1 is MNHNS and CDR2 is SASEGT. In nucleotides, the CDR3 is TGTGCCAGCAAGGTTAGAGGGGCCTACGAGCAGTACTTC. This sequence encodes CASKVRGAYEQYF.

This chain uses TRBV4-3 with TRBJ1-1; TRBD1 matches at 8 bases. The V segment lost 2 bases and the J segment 6 bases; nucleotides outside the gene matches: 14. The CDR3 has 17 residues. From germline, CDR1 is LGHNA and CDR2 YSLEER. CDR3 DNA sequence: TGCGCCAGCAGCCAACACGGGGGAAGGACAGGGCGCGCTGAAGCTTTCTTT. Translating it yields CASSQHGGRTGRAEAFF.

A single count supports this clone. J is TRBJ1-1 and V is TRBV27; D is ambiguous. CDR1 is MNHEY, CDR2 SMNVEV, per germline (reference sequence). There are 14 residues in the CDR3. V was trimmed by 6 bases and J by 1 base, leaving 12 bases between them. CDR3 DNA: TGTGCCAGCAGAATGATAGGGAGGAACACTGAAGCTTTCTTT. Protein product: CASRMIGRNTEAFF.

This CDR3 reads CASSFRVQDTQYF. In nucleotides, the CDR3 is TGCGCCAGCAGCTTCCGGGTCCAAGATACGCAGTATTTT. The J gene is TRBJ2-3, the V gene TRBV5-1, with D uncertain. V lost 2 bases and J lost 5, with 9 bases in between. Germline V gene data show CDR1 as SGHRS and CDR2 as YFSETQ. The CDR3 is 13 residues long.